The subject of this entry is one T cell receptor beta chain. The antigen remains unidentified. Some clones are missing from TCRdb's copy, which holds only in-frame ones; the method was immunoSEQ multiplex PCR. The sample shows roughly 770,000 clones, about 96% of them seen only once. The sample comes from a study of shared clonotypes between healthy human individuals. The CDR3 runs to 11 residues. Germline lookup yields CDR1 MRHNA and CDR2 SNTAGT. V lost 9 bases and J 6 bases, leaving 12 bases between the germline ends. Terminally differentiated effector memory CD45RA+ cells were excluded from the naive CD8 cells, which were CD45RO-negative and positively selected for CCR7. General study points: Blood alone was sampled, and tissue repertoires likely differ. Several donors had about 5% of their naive CD4 clonotypes in common.

The chain links TRBV6-4 to TRBJ2-7; D gene uncertain. The TCR originated in a man aged 25-45 years in good health. Material for sequencing was naive CD8+ T cells sorted from blood. CDR3: CARPKRFEQYF. Written as DNA, the CDR3 is TGTGCCAGACCCAAAAGGTTCGAGCAGTACTTC.